The 9 T cell receptor beta chains in this list originate from one sample, sequenced in a study of T cell responses to AZD1222 COVID-19 vaccine. The protocol was immunoSEQ multiplex PCR, while the TCRdb copy is restricted to in-frame clones and leaves out a portion. The repertoire holds around 130,000 clones, with about nine tenths as singletons. Specimen: peripheral blood, collected 28 days after the second dose of the MenACWY control vaccine. The receptors were sampled from an adult who received the MenACWY meningococcal vaccine as a control.

CDR3 DNA: TGTGCCAGCAGCTTAGTTGGGCGGGGGGAGCTGTTTTTT. This encodes CASSLVGRGELFF. The rearrangement links TRBV7-2 to TRBJ2-2; D is ambiguous. Germline CDR1 reads SGHTA; CDR2 reads FQGNSA. V shed 1 base and J shed 8 bases, with 8 bases lying between them. This CDR3 is 13 amino acids long.

This sequence joins TRBV6-1 and TRBJ2-1; 11 bases are shared with TRBD2. J was trimmed by 7 bases and V by 3 bases; bases with no gene match: 5. This CDR3 comprises 15 residues. Germline assignment: CDR1 MNHNS and CDR2 SASEGT. Written as DNA, the CDR3 is TGTGCCAGCAGTGATCTAGCGGGGGGTCGAAATGAGCAGTTCTTC. Protein: CASSDLAGGRNEQFF.

The chain has TRBV28 and TRBJ1-1; D possibly corresponds to TRBD1 (6 bases). The CDR3 has 15 amino acids. V lost 5 bases and J lost 4, with 17 bases in between. The germline V gene has CDR1 MDHEN and CDR2 SYDVKM. CDR3 amino acids: CASSLLQGGGTEAFF. The CDR3 nucleotides are TGTGCCAGCAGTCTTTTACAGGGAGGGGGCACTGAAGCTTTCTTT. Filled out from reference TRBV28 and TRBJ1-1, the complete variable domain reads DVKVTQSSRYLVKRTGEKVFLECVQDMDHENMFWYRQDPGLGLRLIYFSYDVKMKEKGDIPEGYSVSREKKERFSLILESASTNQTSMYLCASSLLQGGGTEAFFGQGTRLTVV.

CDR3 loop: CASTQGPYGYTF. The DNA for the CDR3 is TGTGCCAGTACGCAGGGGCCATATGGCTACACCTTC. The chain carries TRBV19 and TRBJ1-2; perhaps TRBD1 as D (6 bases). Germline CDR1 and CDR2: LNHDA and SQIVND (reference sequence). The V end was cut by 7 bases, the J end by 5 bases, with 11 bases between. The length of the CDR3 is 12 residues.

This clone was detected once. The rearrangement uses TRBV4-1 and TRBJ2-5; D unclear. The length of the CDR3 is 16 residues. Germline CDR1 MGHRA, CDR2 YSYEKL. V lost 1 base and J 4 bases, leaving 16 bases between the germline ends. The DNA for the CDR3 is TGCGCCAGCAGCCAAGGCGCCGCGAGTGGAAGAGAGACCCAGTACTTC. Protein sequence: CASSQGAASGRETQYF.

J is TRBJ1-4 and V is TRBV5-1; D may be TRBD1 (5 bases). CDR1 is SGHRS and CDR2 is YFSETQ in the germline V gene. V was trimmed by 5 bases and J by 8 bases, leaving 16 bases between them. The CDR3 is 14 amino acids. The DNA for the CDR3 is TGCGCCAGCAGTACCGGGACCCGGTGGGAAAAACTGTTTTTT. Protein product: CASSTGTRWEKLFF.

The chain combines TRBV6-2 or TRBV6-3 with TRBJ1-5; tentatively, D is TRBD1 (6 bases). The CDR3 covers 13 residues. The ends were cut back, 5 bases at V and 7 bases at J, with 12 bases in the middle. Germline lookup yields CDR1 MNHEY and CDR2 SVGEGT. The CDR3 region is CASSARGGQPQHF. In DNA, the CDR3 is TGTGCCAGCAGTGCCAGAGGGGGACAGCCCCAGCATTTT.

The J gene is TRBJ1-2, the V gene TRBV5-1; D perhaps matches TRBD1 (6 bases). The germline V gene encodes CDR1 SGHRS and CDR2 YFSETQ. The CDR3 totals 17 residues. The ends were cut back, 4 bases at V and 4 bases at J, with 23 bases in the middle. This CDR3 reads CASSQTDSRRSGYGYTF. The DNA of the CDR3 is TGCGCCAGCAGCCAAACGGACAGTAGGCGTTCGGGCTATGGCTACACCTTC.

This clone was observed a few times. The genes are TRBV7-8 and TRBJ1-4, with a possible D match to TRBD1 (6 bases). This CDR3 spans 15 amino acids. Trimming removed 4 bases from V and 7 bases from J, with 16 bases in between. CDR1 is SGHVS, CDR2 FQNEAQ, per germline. The CDR3 coding sequence is TGTGCCAGCAGCTACCGGGGGGGCGGGTTTGAAAAACTGTTTTTT. Translation: CASSYRGGGFEKLFF.